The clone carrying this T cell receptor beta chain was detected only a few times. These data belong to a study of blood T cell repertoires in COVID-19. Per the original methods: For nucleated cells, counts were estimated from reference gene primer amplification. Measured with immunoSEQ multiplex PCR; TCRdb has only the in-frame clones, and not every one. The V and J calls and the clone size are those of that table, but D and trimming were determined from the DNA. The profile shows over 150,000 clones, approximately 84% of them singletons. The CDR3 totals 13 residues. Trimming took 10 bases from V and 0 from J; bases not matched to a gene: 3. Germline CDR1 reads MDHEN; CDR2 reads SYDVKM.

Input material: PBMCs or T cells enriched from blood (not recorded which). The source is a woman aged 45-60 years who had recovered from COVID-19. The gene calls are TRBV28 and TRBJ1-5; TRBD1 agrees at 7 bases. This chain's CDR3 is CAITGDSNQPQHF. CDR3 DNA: TGTGCCATCACAGGGGATAGCAATCAGCCCCAGCATTTT.